The present T cell receptor (beta chain) was sequenced within a study of shared clonotypes between healthy human individuals. CDR3 size: 13 residues. Per germline, CDR1 MNHNY and CDR2 SVGAGI (reference sequence). Unmatched junction bases numbered 7, after V lost 5 bases and J lost 9 bases. This table comes from immunoSEQ multiplex PCR, and its TCRdb copy is limited to in-frame clones, with some not included. The sample contains some 240,000 clones, under 80% of which appear only once. This receptor was obtained from a young man in good health. The rearrangement joins TRBV6-6 to TRBJ2-4; 7 positions match TRBD1. Input material: memory CD4+ T cells sorted from blood. Subset here: CD45RA-negative fraction. CDR3 DNA sequence: TGTGCCAGCAGTCCAAACAGGGGTAGCATTCAGTACTTC. Amino acid sequence: CASSPNRGSIQYF.